One T cell receptor (beta chain) is described in this entry. This entry comes from a study of low-dose radiotherapy and immunotherapy resistance in tumors. Patients with advanced, tumor-infiltrating lymphocyte-negative solid tumors were eligible. Germline CDR1 and CDR2: SGHTS and YDEGEE. CDR3 length: 14 residues. The ends lost 4 bases at V and 2 bases at J; junction bases unmatched: 5. First-strand cDNA relied on TRAV- and TRBV-specific primers spanning alpha and beta chains. TCR amplification used 15 to 20 PCR cycles, a constant-region primer and a V-primer adapter. One entry per CDR3 protein, called by TCRdb with MiXCR from the reads. The data hold 8,500 to 9,500 distinct CDR3 sequences, with 69% observed a single time.

The rearrangement uses TRBV5-8 and TRBJ2-7, with TRBD2 matching 8 bases. This clonotype originated in a human donor with advanced metastatic prostate, ovarian, gallbladder or colorectal cancer (not recorded which). This table probably holds off-target reads from a library built for another chain. CDR3 in amino acids: CASSRRGGTYEQYF. In DNA form, the CDR3 reads TGTGCCAGCAGCCGCCGGGGGGGGACCTACGAGCAGTACTTC. Filled out from reference TRBV5-8 and TRBJ2-7, the complete variable domain reads EAGVTQSPTHLIKTRGQQATLRCSPISGHTSVYWYQQALGLGLQFLLWYDEGEERNRGNFPPRFSGRQFPNYSSELNVNALELEDSALYLCASSRRGGTYEQYFGPGTRLTVT.